The 9 T cell receptor beta chains reported below all come from one sample, sequenced in a study of vaccination effects on CD4 cells after COVID-19. This table comes from immunoSEQ multiplex PCR, and its TCRdb copy is limited to in-frame clones, with some not included. This sample has 35,000 to 40,000 clones, with roughly 82% found just once. These receptors lack a known antigen. The culture ran for approximately 9 days before CD4+ T cells were isolated. Sequences were derived from CD4+ T cells from PBMCs cultured without peptide, sampled before COVID-19 vaccination. All receptors come from a human donor who received a COVID-19 vaccine.

The V call is TRBV7-3, the J call TRBJ2-3, with 15 positions matching TRBD2. Germline V CDR1 and CDR2: SGHTA, FQGTGA. CDR3 length: 16 amino acids. Losses at the gene ends were 3 bases for V and 6 bases for J; bases not matched to a gene: 4. In DNA form, the CDR3 reads TGTGCCAGCAGCTTCGGGACTAGCGGGGGGTGGGATACGCAGTATTTT. Translating it yields CASSFGTSGGWDTQYF.

This chain uses TRBV11-2 with TRBJ2-5; 10 bases align to TRBD2. The CDR3 is 16 residues long. V lost 5 bases and J lost 7; bases outside the gene matches: 13. CDR1 and CDR2 from the germline V gene are SGHAT and FQNNGV. The CDR3 coding sequence is TGTGCCAGCAGCCCCTTAGCGGGGGGCCCCATGGCGACCCAGTACTTC. Amino acids: CASSPLAGGPMATQYF.

The chain carries TRBV24-1 and TRBJ1-4, with D unresolved. V was cut by 5 bases and J by 2 bases, with 11 bases left in between. The germline V gene has CDR1 KGHDR and CDR2 SFDVKD. The CDR3 covers 15 residues. CDR3 sequence: CATSGPNETNEKLFF. The CDR3 region has the DNA TGTGCCACCAGTGGACCCAATGAGACTAATGAAAAACTGTTTTTT.

This sequence joins TRBV28 and TRBJ1-5; no clear D gene. The CDR3 loop spans 15 amino acids. V lost 8 bases to trimming and J lost 3 bases, with 17 bases between them. CDR1 is MDHEN and CDR2 is SYDVKM in the germline V gene. The CDR3 loop reads CASGLEVGINQPQHF. CDR3 sequence (DNA): TGTGCCAGCGGGTTAGAGGTCGGGATCAATCAGCCCCAGCATTTT.

This chain links TRBV4-1 with TRBJ1-5, with 7 bases lining up with TRBD1. The CDR3 totals 16 residues. Germline CDR1 MGHRA, CDR2 YSYEKL. The ends lost 2 bases at V and 1 base at J; junction bases unmatched: 5. As DNA, the CDR3 is TGCGCCAGCAGCCAATGGCAGGGGGAGAGCAATCAGCCCCAGCATTTT. Translating gives CASSQWQGESNQPQHF.

The chain recombines TRBV2 with TRBJ1-5, with no clear D. Germline CDR1 SNHLY, CDR2 FYNNEI. Trimming took off 7 bases at V and 6 bases at J, with 13 bases between the two ends. The CDR3 runs 13 residues. The CDR3 protein is CASNWAAGQPQHF. As DNA, the CDR3 is TGTGCCAGCAACTGGGCGGCGGGTCAGCCCCAGCATTTT.

This clone was seen just once. The V call is TRBV18, the J call TRBJ2-5; D is ambiguous. Germline-derived CDR1 and CDR2 are KGHSH and LQKENI. CDR3 length: 12 amino acids. V was pared by 5 bases and J by 5 bases, with 9 bases between. CDR3 sequence: CASSNLRETQYF. The CDR3 DNA is TGTGCCAGCTCAAATCTAAGGGAGACCCAGTACTTC.

The rearrangement links TRBV19 to TRBJ2-1; D could derive from TRBD1 or TRBD2 (5 bases each). The V end lost 3 bases, the J end lost 9 bases, and 15 bases lay between the germline ends. Germline V CDR1 and CDR2: LNHDA, SQIVND (reference sequence). CDR3 size: 14 residues. The CDR3 DNA reads TGTGCCAGTAGTATGACAGCGGCGGCGGGTGAGCAGTTCTTC. Amino acids: CASSMTAAAGEQFF.

The chain uses TRBV7-2 and TRBJ1-2; 7 nucleotides agree with TRBD1. The CDR3 is 12 residues long. The germline V gene encodes CDR1 SGHTA and CDR2 FQGNSA. V shed 5 bases and J 6 bases; nucleotides not matched to a gene: 3. As DNA, the CDR3 is TGTGCCAGCAGCCTGACAGGGAATGGCTACACCTTC. It yields the protein CASSLTGNGYTF.